A single sample is the source of the 10 T cell receptor beta chains below, sequenced in a study of cytomegalovirus exposure and HLA in healthy donors (dated by TCRdb to 2017 to 2019). The library relied on the immunoSEQ multiplex PCR assay. For the multiplex PCR, a mixture combining 60 forward primers for TCR Vbeta segments and 13 reverse primers for TCR Jbeta segments was used. As stored in TCRdb, this immuneACCESS dataset retains in-frame rearrangements with V and J assigned. A fraction of the clones does not appear; measured against another copy, unresolved V genes explain less than half of the discrepancy, and the remainder lacks a known reason. In this sample the table shows about 200,000 clones, approximately 78% of which occur a single time. Around 1.7% of the sample is in the top ten clones. The specimen sequenced was PBMCs. Receptors were obtained from a woman aged 18-29 years in good health and CMV-seronegative.

The chain couples TRBV5-1 to TRBJ1-4, with D perhaps matching TRBD1 (6 bases). Trimming took off 0 bases at V and 2 bases at J, with 11 bases between the two ends. Germline CDR1 is SGHRS and CDR2 is YFSETQ. The CDR3 runs 16 residues. The CDR3 protein is CASSLVGTTTNEKLFF. CDR3 nucleotide sequence: TGCGCCAGCAGCTTGGTGGGGACAACGACTAATGAAAAACTGTTTTTT.

The chain joins TRBV7-2 to TRBJ1-2; TRBD1 matches at 9 bases. J was trimmed by 5 bases and V by 2 bases; bases with no gene match: 6. Germline lookup yields CDR1 SGHTA and CDR2 FQGNSA. CDR3 size: 15 residues. The CDR3 here is CASSLHRGRDYGYTF. DNA of the CDR3: TGTGCCAGCAGCTTACACAGGGGGCGAGATTATGGCTACACCTTC.

Only a few counts were recorded for this clone. The V and J genes are TRBV4-3 and TRBJ1-5; D is undetermined. Germline assignment: CDR1 LGHNA and CDR2 YSLEER. This CDR3 has 15 amino acids. Trimming cost V 0 bases and J 0 bases, with 6 bases left between them. CDR3 coding DNA: TGCGCCAGCAGCCAAGATGTAGTTAGCAATCAGCCCCAGCATTTT. It codes for CASSQDVVSNQPQHF.

The rearrangement links TRBV6-5 to TRBJ2-1, with 8 nucleotides matching TRBD1. The CDR3 sequence is 15 residues long. With 0 bases clipped from V and 5 bases from J, the junction kept 3 bases outside the gene matches. CDR1 is MNHEY, CDR2 SVGAGI, per germline. The CDR3 bases are TGTGCCAGCAGTTACTCGGGACAGGCTAACAATGAGCAGTTCTTC. Its protein product is CASSYSGQANNEQFF.

The J gene is TRBJ2-7, the V gene TRBV6-6; no definite D call. The germline V and J ends were trimmed by 2 bases and 5 bases, with 10 bases remaining between them. Germline V gives CDR1 MNHNY, CDR2 SVGAGI (reference sequence). CDR3 length: 13 residues. CDR3 amino acids: CASSYNYYDEQYF. CDR3 nucleotide sequence: TGTGCCAGCAGTTACAACTACTACGACGAGCAGTACTTC.

The genes are TRBV6-6 and TRBJ2-5, with 12 bases that match TRBD1. CDR3 size: 13 residues. Germline assignment: CDR1 MNHNY and CDR2 SVGAGI (reference sequence). Trimming took 7 bases from V and 11 from J; bases not matched to a gene: 8. As DNA, the CDR3 is TGTGCCAGCATGGGGACAGGGGGCCGAGAGCAGTACTTC. It yields the protein CASMGTGGREQYF.

This clone was observed a handful of times. The gene calls are TRBV6-1 and TRBJ2-7; 12 bases are a match to TRBD1. This CDR3 is built from 15 residues. The V and J ends lost 10 bases and 9 bases, in that order; junction bases with no gene match: 16. In germline, CDR1 is MNHNS, CDR2 SASEGT. The CDR3: CAIDHRDRGRLGQYV. In DNA form, the CDR3 reads TGTGCCATCGATCACCGGGACAGGGGGCGTCTGGGGCAGTACGTC.

Here the CDR3 reads CATGLAGTDTQYF. CDR3 bases: TGTGCCACCGGACTAGCGGGCACAGATACGCAGTATTTT. The genes are TRBV27 and TRBJ2-3; TRBD2 matches 10 bases. The CDR3 is 13 residues long. V lost 10 bases and J lost 1; bases outside the gene matches: 2. Germline V gene sequence: CDR1 MNHEY, CDR2 SMNVEV (reference sequence).

The chain couples TRBV28 to TRBJ2-2; D possibly corresponds to TRBD1 (6 bases). The CDR3 is 14 amino acids. Trimming removed 6 bases from V and 2 bases from J, with 10 bases in between. The V gene's germline CDR1 is MDHEN and CDR2 SYDVKM. In DNA, the CDR3 is TGTGCCAGCAGGGGGACACTTAACACCGGGGAGCTGTTTTTT. It translates to CASRGTLNTGELFF.

The count of this clone is one. The V call is TRBV19, the J call TRBJ2-2; unclear D gene. V gave up 7 bases and J gave up 0 bases, with 9 bases separating them. In germline, CDR1 is LNHDA, CDR2 SQIVND (reference sequence). The CDR3 is 14 residues long. The CDR3 DNA reads as TGTGCCAGTAACCCGCGTGCGAACACCGGGGAGCTGTTTTTT. Translated: CASNPRANTGELFF.